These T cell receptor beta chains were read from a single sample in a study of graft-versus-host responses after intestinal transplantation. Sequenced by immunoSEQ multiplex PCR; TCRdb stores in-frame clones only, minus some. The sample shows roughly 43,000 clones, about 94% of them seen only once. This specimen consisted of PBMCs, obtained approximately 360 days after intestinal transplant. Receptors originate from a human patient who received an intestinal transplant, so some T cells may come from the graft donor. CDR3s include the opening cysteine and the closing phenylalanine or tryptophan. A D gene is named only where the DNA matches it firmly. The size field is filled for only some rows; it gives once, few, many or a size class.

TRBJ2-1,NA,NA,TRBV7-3,CASSPAGGGAYNEQFF,TGTGCCAGCAGCCCGGCCGGGGGCGGTGCTTACAATGAGCAGTTCTTC
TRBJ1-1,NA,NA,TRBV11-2,CASSLNYGATEAFF,TGTGCCAGCAGCTTAAACTATGGGGCCACTGAAGCTTTCTTT
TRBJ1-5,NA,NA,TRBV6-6,CASSYDSAQPQHF,TGTGCCAGCAGTTACGACAGCGCCCAGCCCCAGCATTTT
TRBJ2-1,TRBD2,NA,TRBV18,CASSPTSGDNEQFF,TGTGCCAGCTCACCAACTAGCGGGGACAATGAGCAGTTCTTC
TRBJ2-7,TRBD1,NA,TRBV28,CASKGGTTRDSYEQYF,TGTGCCAGCAAAGGAGGAACCACCCGGGACAGTTACGAGCAGTACTTC
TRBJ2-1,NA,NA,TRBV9,CASSFTGTPPNEQFF,TGTGCCAGCAGCTTTACCGGGACTCCCCCCAATGAGCAGTTCTTC
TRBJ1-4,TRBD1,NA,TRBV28,CASSLGDSFLGKLFF,TGTGCCAGCAGTTTGGGGGACAGCTTTCTTGGAAAACTGTTTTTT
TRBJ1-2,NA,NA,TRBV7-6,CASSEIDSFNYGYTF,TGTGCCAGCAGCGAGATCGACAGCTTTAACTATGGCTACACCTTC
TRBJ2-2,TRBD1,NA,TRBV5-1,CASSFTPGTGKSGGELFF,TGCGCCAGCAGCTTTACCCCCGGGACAGGGAAGAGCGGCGGGGAGCTGTTTTTT
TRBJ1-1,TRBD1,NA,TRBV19,CASSIDRDRGSLIPRNTEAFF,TGTGCCAGTAGTATAGACCGGGACAGAGGCTCCCTCATACCTAGGAACACTGAAGCTTTCTTT
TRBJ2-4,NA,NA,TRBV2,CASSEVREAKNIQYF,TGTGCCAGCAGTGAAGTCAGGGAAGCCAAAAACATTCAGTACTTC
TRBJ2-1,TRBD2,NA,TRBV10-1,CASSAGGPRSDEQFF,TGCGCCAGCAGTGCGGGGGGTCCAAGAAGCGATGAGCAGTTCTTC
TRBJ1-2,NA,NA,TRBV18,CASSPPVTGSYGYTF,TGTGCCAGCTCACCACCCGTAACAGGGTCCTATGGCTACACCTTC
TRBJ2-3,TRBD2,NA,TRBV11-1,CASSLVAGADTQYF,TGTGCCAGCAGCTTAGTGGCGGGAGCAGATACGCAGTATTTT
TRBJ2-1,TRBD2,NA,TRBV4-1,CASSQLGLAGNEQFF,TGCGCCAGCAGCCAACTCGGACTAGCGGGCAATGAGCAGTTCTTC
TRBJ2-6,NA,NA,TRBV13,CASSLTDGDSGANVLTF,TGTGCCAGCAGCTTAACCGACGGCGACTCTGGGGCCAACGTCCTGACTTTC
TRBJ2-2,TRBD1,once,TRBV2,CASSGRDRGGPNTGELFF,TGTGCCAGCAGTGGGCGGGACAGGGGAGGACCGAACACCGGGGAGCTGTTTTTT
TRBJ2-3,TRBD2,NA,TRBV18,CASSRGTSGTILTDTQYF,TGTGCCAGCTCACGCGGGACTAGCGGGACCATCCTCACAGATACGCAGTATTTT
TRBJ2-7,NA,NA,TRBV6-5,CASSYSGLGWAYEQYF,TGTGCCAGCAGTTACTCGGGGCTGGGGTGGGCCTACGAGCAGTACTTC
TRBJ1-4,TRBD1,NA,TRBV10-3,CAISESRDRERISEKLFF,TGTGCCATCAGTGAGTCGAGGGACAGGGAGAGGATTTCTGAAAAACTGTTTTTT
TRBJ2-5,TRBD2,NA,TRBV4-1,CASSQDLRQDLGGRLKETQYF,TGCGCCAGCAGCCAAGATCTCCGACAGGATTTAGGCGGGAGGTTGAAAGAGACCCAGTACTTC
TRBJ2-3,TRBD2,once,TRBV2,CASSRLAGGNTDTQYF,TGTGCCAGCAGTCGACTAGCGGGGGGGAACACAGATACGCAGTATTTT
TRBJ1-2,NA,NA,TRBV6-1,CASSRQGSDYGYTF,TGTGCCAGCAGTCGTCAGGGATCAGACTATGGCTACACCTTC
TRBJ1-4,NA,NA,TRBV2,CASSVRVATNEKLFF,TGTGCCAGCAGTGTAAGGGTCGCAACTAATGAAAAACTGTTTTTT
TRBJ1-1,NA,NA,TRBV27,CASSKGGTEAFF,TGTGCCAGCAGTAAGGGGGGAACTGAAGCTTTCTTT
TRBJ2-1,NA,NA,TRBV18,CASSLHNEQFF,TGTGCCAGCTCCCTTCACAATGAGCAGTTCTTC
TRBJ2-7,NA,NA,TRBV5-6,CASSSAVGARVLDEQYF,TGTGCCAGCAGCTCGGCTGTGGGGGCGCGGGTTCTGGACGAGCAGTACTTC
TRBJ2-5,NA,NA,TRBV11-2,CASSFQLLDQETQYF,TGTGCCAGCAGCTTCCAGCTTCTGGACCAAGAGACCCAGTACTTC
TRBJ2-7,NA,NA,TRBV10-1,CASSEFRDTDEQYF,TGCGCCAGCAGTGAGTTCCGGGACACCGACGAGCAGTACTTC
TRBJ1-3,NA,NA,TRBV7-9,CASTGGSGNTIYF,TGTGCCAGCACAGGAGGCTCTGGAAACACCATATATTTT
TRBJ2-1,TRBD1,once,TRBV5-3,CARSQPGQGYNEQFF,TGTGCCAGAAGCCAACCGGGACAGGGCTACAATGAGCAGTTCTTC
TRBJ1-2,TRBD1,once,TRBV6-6,CASSTAETGYGYTF,TGTGCCAGCAGTACGGCGGAGACAGGGTATGGCTACACCTTC
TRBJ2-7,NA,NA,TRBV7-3,CASSLKGMDGTQYF,TGTGCCAGCAGCTTAAAGGGGATGGACGGGACGCAGTACTTC
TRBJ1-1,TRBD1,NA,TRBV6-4,CASRDRGNTEAFF,TGTGCCAGCAGGGACAGGGGGAACACTGAAGCTTTCTTT
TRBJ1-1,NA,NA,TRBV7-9,CASTLLVLAEAFF,TGTGCCAGCACGCTATTGGTTCTGGCTGAAGCTTTCTTT
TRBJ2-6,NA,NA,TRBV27,CASSFDSGASVLTF,TGTGCCAGCAGTTTCGACTCTGGGGCCAGCGTCCTGACTTTC
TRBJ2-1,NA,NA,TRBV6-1,CASSESPGGYWNEQFF,TGTGCCAGCAGTGAATCCCCAGGGGGGTACTGGAATGAGCAGTTCTTC